The next 11 T cell receptor beta chains were all read from a single sample in a study of T cell responses to AZD1222 COVID-19 vaccine. Some clones are missing from TCRdb's copy, which holds only in-frame ones; the method was immunoSEQ multiplex PCR. Among about 150,000 clones listed, roughly 94% were seen once. Here the sequenced sample was peripheral blood, taken on day 0 of AZD1222 vaccination. Every receptor here comes from an adult in good health.

The chain couples TRBV7-9 to TRBJ2-7; 8 nucleotides match TRBD2. The J segment lost 4 bases and the V segment lost 3 bases, leaving 11 bases of the junction unmatched. The CDR3 is made up of 16 amino acids. The germline gives CDR1 SEHNR, CDR2 FQNEAQ (reference sequence). CDR3 in DNA: TGTGCCAGCAGCTTTCGACGAAGACTAGCGAAGTACGAGCAGTACGTC. It is translated as CASSFRRRLAKYEQYV.

The chain links TRBV3-1 (or the pseudogene TRBV3-2) to TRBJ1-5, with D perhaps TRBD1 (6 bases). Germline lookup yields CDR1 LGHDT and CDR2 YNNKEL (reference sequence). There are 14 residues in the CDR3. Trimming left V 3 bases short and J 2 bases short, with 8 bases between. The CDR3 is CASSHTGRNQPQHF. As DNA, the CDR3 is TGTGCCAGCAGCCACACAGGGCGCAATCAGCCCCAGCATTTT.

This clone was counted once. The chain carries TRBV18 and TRBJ1-3, with 7 positions matching TRBD1. The CDR3 runs 16 residues. J was trimmed by 0 bases and V by 4 bases; bases with no gene match: 6. Germline V gene sequence: CDR1 KGHSH, CDR2 LQKENI. The CDR3 bases are TGTGCCAGCTCACTGGACAGGACTTTCTCTGGAAACACCATATATTTT. Translating gives CASSLDRTFSGNTIYF.

The chain combines TRBV7-2 with TRBJ1-1; D not resolved. V gave up 2 bases and J gave up 10 bases, with 11 bases separating them. The CDR3 spans 12 residues. Looked up from germline, CDR1 is SGHTA and CDR2 is FQGNSA. The CDR3 reads CASSLIPRGAFF. CDR3 nucleotide sequence: TGTGCCAGCAGCTTAATCCCTCGGGGAGCTTTCTTT.

The V gene is TRBV20-1, the J gene TRBJ2-7; D possibly corresponds to TRBD1 (5 bases). Germline lookup yields CDR1 DFQATT and CDR2 SNEGSKA (reference sequence). V was cut by 3 bases and J by 3 bases, with 15 bases left in between. The CDR3 totals 14 residues. The CDR3, as DNA: TGCAGTGCTAGTGGGCGGATGGGGCGCTACGAGCAGTACGTC. It translates to CSASGRMGRYEQYV.

Written as DNA, the CDR3 is TGTGCCAGCAGCTTGGCTCCGGGGCGATTCTATGGCTACACCTTC. It yields the protein CASSLAPGRFYGYTF. V and J are TRBV5-5 and TRBJ1-2; D may be TRBD1 (5 bases). Trimming pared 0 bases from V and 4 bases from J, leaving 13 bases between. In germline, CDR1 is SGHKS, CDR2 YYEKEE (reference sequence). This CDR3 is 15 amino acids long.

Points on this clone: At the DNA level, this CDR3 is encoded by other sequences in the same sample as well. This chain connects TRBV27 to TRBJ1-1; no reliable D call. The CDR3 spans 13 residues. CDR1 and CDR2 (germline): MNHEY, SMNVEV (reference sequence). V was cut by 0 bases and J by 1 base, with 3 bases left in between. As DNA, the CDR3 is TGTGCCAGCAGTTTATCTCCGAACACTGAAGCTTTCTTT. It specifies CASSLSPNTEAFF.

This rearrangement joins TRBV5-6 to TRBJ1-2; a possible D gene is TRBD1 (6 bases). Germline CDR1 reads SGHDT; CDR2 reads YYEEEE. This CDR3 contains 14 residues. V lost 6 bases and J 7 bases, leaving 19 bases between the germline ends. The CDR3 nucleotides are TGTGCCAGCACTCAGGACAGTGTGAGGCCTGGCTACACCTTC. Residues: CASTQDSVRPGYTF.

The count of this clone is one. This chain connects TRBV7-9 to TRBJ1-2; D gene unclear. The ends were cut back, 11 bases at V and 2 bases at J, with 18 bases in the middle. CDR1 and CDR2 from the germline V gene are SEHNR and FQNEAQ (reference sequence). The length of the CDR3 is 14 residues. The CDR3 sequence is CACTGVLPNYGYTF. Written as DNA, the CDR3 is TGTGCCTGTACGGGAGTTCTTCCAAACTATGGCTACACCTTC.

The chain employs TRBV19 and TRBJ2-1; 7 bases are a match to TRBD2. Germline V gene data show CDR1 as LNHDA and CDR2 as SQIVND (reference sequence). V shed 3 bases, J shed 2 bases, and the junction held 1 base outside the gene matches. The CDR3 totals 14 residues. The CDR3 DNA sequence: TGTGCCAGTAGTATCGCGGGAGCCTACAATGAGCAGTTCTTC. Its protein is CASSIAGAYNEQFF. The entire variable domain, with the rest obtained from reference TRBV19 and TRBJ2-1, is as follows: DGGITQSPKYLFRKEGQNVTLSCEQNLNHDAMYWYRQDPGQGLRLIYYSQIVNDFQKGDIAEGYSVSREKKESFPLTVTSAQKNPTAFYLCASSIAGAYNEQFFGPGTRLTVL.

This clone was observed a single time. The J gene is TRBJ1-1, the V gene TRBV4-1; D is possibly TRBD1 (5 bases). V was pared by 0 bases and J by 1 base, with 12 bases between. The CDR3 extends over 16 amino acids. CDR1 is MGHRA, CDR2 YSYEKL, per germline. CDR3 DNA sequence: TGCGCCAGCAGCCAAGATAATCGACAGCCGAACACTGAAGCTTTCTTT. Residues: CASSQDNRQPNTEAFF.